This record concerns one TCR beta chain sequence. The data were produced by immunoSEQ multiplex PCR, yet TCRdb's version contains in-frame clones alone and is incomplete. Of roughly 59,000 clones detected, 80% to 95% appear once; the ten largest clones hold roughly 1.5%. This CDR3 has 15 amino acids. Per the germline V gene, CDR1 is DFQATT and CDR2 is SNEGSKA (reference sequence). Trimming took 3 bases from V and 0 from J, leaving 12 bases between them. This specimen comes from a study of control samples from healthy donors and cancer patients. The sample taken for sequencing was PBMCs. This receptor was taken from a man aged 35 to 55 with colorectal cancer. The rearrangement uses TRBV20-1 and TRBJ2-4; D may be TRBD2 (6 bases). For the CDR3, the DNA is TGCAGTGCTAGTTTGCGGAGGGCAGCCAAAAACATTCAGTACTTC. Its protein is CSASLRRAAKNIQYF.